Listed below are T cell receptor beta chains from one sample, sequenced in a study of vaccination effects on CD4 cells after COVID-19. The method was immunoSEQ multiplex PCR; TCRdb's version includes in-frame clones alone and lacks a portion of them. This sample has about 20,000 clones, with less than 85% found just once. Their antigens remain unidentified. Material: CD4+ T cells from PBMCs cultured with HCoV-229E spike peptides, obtained before COVID-19 vaccination. These receptors came from a human donor who received a COVID-19 vaccine. The CDR3 runs from the conserved cysteine through the conserved F or W. A D gene is named only where the DNA matches it firmly. Size is omitted from some rows. Given values are once, few, many or a class for expanded clones.

v_gene	j_gene	abundance	d_gene	CDR3nt	CDR3aa
TRBV5-1	TRBJ1-3	-	TRBD1	TGCGCCAGCAGCTCACCGGGACAGGGGACCGCTGGAAACACCATATATTTT	CASSSPGQGTAGNTIYF
TRBV6-5	TRBJ1-6	-	-	TGTGCCAGCAGTTACTCGGGGAGCTCCTATAATTCACCCCTCCACTTT	CASSYSGSSYNSPLHF
TRBV5-1	TRBJ2-3	once	-	TGCGCCAGCAGCCCGGGCTGGGGGACTTGGCAGTATTTT	CASSPGWGTWQYF
TRBV6-5	TRBJ1-1	-	-	TGTGCCAGCGGCCCCGGAGACAAGAAGCACTCTGAAGCTTTCTTT	CASGPGDKKHSEAFF
TRBV7-9	TRBJ2-1	-	TRBD2	TGTGCCAGCAGCTTAAGGCCCGGAACTAGCGGGAACAATGAGCAGTTCTTC	CASSLRPGTSGNNEQFF
TRBV10-3	TRBJ2-7	-	TRBD2	TGTGCCATCAGTGAAAAAAGGACTAGCTACGAGCAGTACTTC	CAISEKRTSYEQYF
TRBV7-2	TRBJ2-3	-	TRBD2	TGTGCCAGCAGCTTAAAGACTAGCGGTAGCACAGATACGCAGTATTTT	CASSLKTSGSTDTQYF
TRBV18	TRBJ1-6	few	TRBD1	TGTGCCAGCAAAAGGGGGACAGAAAGTTCACCCCTCCACTTT	CASKRGTESSPLHF
TRBV7-9	TRBJ2-1	-	-	TGTGCCAGCAGCTCAGGAGGGATTTCAGATGAGCAGTTCTTC	CASSSGGISDEQFF
TRBV6-5	TRBJ1-3	-	TRBD1	TGTGCCAGCAGTTACTCCGCAGGGGGGACGAACACCATATATTTT	CASSYSAGGTNTIYF